The entry that follows covers one TCR beta chain sequence. Its antigen is as yet unknown. This record belongs to a study of shared clonotypes between healthy human individuals. Study overall: Plates per donor: three CD4 naive, three CD4 memory, two CD8 naive, one CD8 memory.

Positively selected for CCR7, the CD45RO-negative cells used as naive CD8 cells excluded terminally differentiated effector memory CD45RA+ cells. General observations from the study: The small donor group covered limited genetic and exposure diversity. Clonotypes shared by all four donors outscored non-shared clonotypes in generation probability.

Clones were read by immunoSEQ multiplex PCR, and TCRdb kept only the in-frame ones, dropping some. The profile shows over 2 million clones, less than 95% of them singletons. The CDR3 length is 15 residues. Germline loops: CDR1 SGHRS, CDR2 YFSETQ. Trimming shortened V by 2 bases and J by 5 bases, and 16 bases separated the two germline ends. The sequenced material came from naive CD8+ T cells sorted from blood. The rearrangement links TRBV5-1 to TRBJ1-1; maybe TRBD1 (6 bases). This receptor was identified in a man aged 18 to 35 in good health. Written as DNA, the CDR3 is TGCGCCAGCAGCTTACAACAGGGACTGGGGACTGAAGCTTTCTTT. It is translated as CASSLQQGLGTEAFF. The full variable domain, in which reference TRBV5-1 and TRBJ1-1 provide the parts outside the CDR3, is KAGVTQTPRYLIKTRGQQVTLSCSPISGHRSVSWYQQTPGQGLQFLFEYFSETQRNKGNFPGRFSGRQFSNSRSEMNVSTLELGDSALYLCASSLQQGLGTEAFFGQGTRLTVV.